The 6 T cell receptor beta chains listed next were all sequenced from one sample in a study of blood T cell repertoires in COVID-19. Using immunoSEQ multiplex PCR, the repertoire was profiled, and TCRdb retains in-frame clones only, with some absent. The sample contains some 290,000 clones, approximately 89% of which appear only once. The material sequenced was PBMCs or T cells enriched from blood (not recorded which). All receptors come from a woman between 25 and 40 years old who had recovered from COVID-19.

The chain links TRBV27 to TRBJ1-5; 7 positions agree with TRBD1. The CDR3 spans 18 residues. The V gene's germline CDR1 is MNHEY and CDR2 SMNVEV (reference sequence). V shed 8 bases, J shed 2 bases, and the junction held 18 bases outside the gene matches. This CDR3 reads CASGPRTGTVQGNQPQHF. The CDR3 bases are TGTGCCAGCGGCCCAAGGACCGGGACAGTACAGGGCAATCAGCCCCAGCATTTT.

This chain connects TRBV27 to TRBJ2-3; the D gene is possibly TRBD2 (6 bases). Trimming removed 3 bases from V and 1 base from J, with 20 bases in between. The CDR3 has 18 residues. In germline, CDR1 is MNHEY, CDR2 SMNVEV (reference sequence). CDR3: CASSFNSGVRAGTDTQYF. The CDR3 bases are TGTGCCAGCAGTTTCAACTCGGGGGTGAGGGCGGGCACAGATACGCAGTATTTT.

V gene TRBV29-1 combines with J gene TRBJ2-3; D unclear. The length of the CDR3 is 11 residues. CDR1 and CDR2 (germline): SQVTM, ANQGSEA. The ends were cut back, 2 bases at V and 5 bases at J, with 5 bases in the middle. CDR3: CSVELVDTQYF. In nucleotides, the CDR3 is TGCAGCGTTGAATTAGTAGATACGCAGTATTTT.

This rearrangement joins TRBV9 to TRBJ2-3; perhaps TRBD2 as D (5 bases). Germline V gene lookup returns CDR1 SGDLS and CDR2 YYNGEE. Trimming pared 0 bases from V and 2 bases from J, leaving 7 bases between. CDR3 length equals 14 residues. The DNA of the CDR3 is TGTGCCAGCAGCGTAGGCGGACTCACAGATACGCAGTATTTT. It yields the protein CASSVGGLTDTQYF.

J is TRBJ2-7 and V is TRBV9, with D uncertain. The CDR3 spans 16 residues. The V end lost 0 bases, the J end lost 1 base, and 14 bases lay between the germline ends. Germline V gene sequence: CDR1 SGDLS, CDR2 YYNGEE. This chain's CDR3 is CASSVGVVVGSYEQYF. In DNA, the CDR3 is TGTGCCAGCAGCGTAGGCGTAGTAGTTGGTTCCTACGAGCAGTACTTC.

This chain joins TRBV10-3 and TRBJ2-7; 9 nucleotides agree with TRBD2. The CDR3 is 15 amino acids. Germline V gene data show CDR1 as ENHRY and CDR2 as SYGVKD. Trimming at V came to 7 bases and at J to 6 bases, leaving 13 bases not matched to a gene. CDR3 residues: CAITTRAGGSGEQYF. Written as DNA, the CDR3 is TGTGCCATCACCACACGAGCGGGAGGATCGGGCGAGCAGTACTTC.